Listed below are T cell receptor beta chains from one sample, sequenced in a study of blood T cell repertoires in COVID-19. The data were produced by immunoSEQ multiplex PCR, yet TCRdb's version contains in-frame clones alone and is incomplete. Of about 280,000 clones detected, around 90% appear once; the ten largest clones hold about 6.1%. Sample: PBMCs or T cells enriched from blood (not recorded which). Every receptor here comes from a woman aged 35 to 49 who had recovered from COVID-19. Both conserved end residues are part of each CDR3. The D gene is left open where the match is weak. Clone sizes are given selectively: once, few, many, or a class where the clone is expanded.

clone_size: .; j_call: TRBJ2-5; v_call: TRBV5-1; d_call: TRBD1; cdr3_nt: TGCGCCAGCAGCCAGGGACAGGGACAAGAGCGGACCCAGTACTTC; cdr3_aa: CASSQGQGQERTQYF
clone_size: .; j_call: TRBJ2-1; v_call: TRBV14; d_call: .; cdr3_nt: TGTGCCAGCAGCCAGGGGGGGGCCCTCTTTGAGGGTGAGCAGTTCTTC; cdr3_aa: CASSQGGALFEGEQFF
clone_size: .; j_call: TRBJ2-5; v_call: TRBV6-2/TRBV6-3; d_call: .; cdr3_nt: TGTGCCAGCAGTTACTCGATATTCTCGAGAAGGGGGGAGACCCAGTACTTC; cdr3_aa: CASSYSIFSRRGETQYF
clone_size: .; j_call: TRBJ2-1; v_call: TRBV5-5; d_call: TRBD2; cdr3_nt: TGTGCCAGCAGCTTGGCGAGCGGGAGGTACAATGAGCAGTTCTTC; cdr3_aa: CASSLASGRYNEQFF
clone_size: .; j_call: TRBJ2-1; v_call: TRBV18; d_call: .; cdr3_nt: TGTGCCAGCTCACCCCGGTCTAGCGAGGTCCATGAGCAGTTCTTC; cdr3_aa: CASSPRSSEVHEQFF
clone_size: .; j_call: TRBJ2-5; v_call: TRBV28; d_call: TRBD2; cdr3_nt: TGTGCCAGCAGACACCAACTAGCGGGCGGAGAGACCCAGTACTTC; cdr3_aa: CASRHQLAGGETQYF
clone_size: .; j_call: TRBJ1-1; v_call: TRBV7-2; d_call: .; cdr3_nt: TGTGCCAGCAGCCCCGACGGAGAGGTAGCTTTCTTT; cdr3_aa: CASSPDGEVAFF
clone_size: once; j_call: TRBJ2-1; v_call: TRBV28; d_call: TRBD1; cdr3_nt: TGTGCCAGCAGCCTCCCAGTAGGGACAGCCTACAATGAGCAGTTCTTC; cdr3_aa: CASSLPVGTAYNEQFF
clone_size: .; j_call: TRBJ2-7; v_call: TRBV20-1; d_call: TRBD1; cdr3_nt: TGCAGTGCAAGGACAGGGGGCGAGCAGTACTTC; cdr3_aa: CSARTGGEQYF
clone_size: .; j_call: TRBJ1-2; v_call: TRBV27; d_call: .; cdr3_nt: TGTGCCAGCAGTGCCCCGGGAACCGATGTGGGGGGCTACACCTTC; cdr3_aa: CASSAPGTDVGGYTF
clone_size: once; j_call: TRBJ1-4; v_call: TRBV9; d_call: .; cdr3_nt: TGTGCCAGCAGCGTTGGGGGGAATGAAAAACTGTTTTTT; cdr3_aa: CASSVGGNEKLFF
clone_size: .; j_call: TRBJ2-1; v_call: TRBV28; d_call: .; cdr3_nt: TGTGCCAGCAGTTCCAGGACTGCCAGCTCCTACAATGAGCAGTTCTTC; cdr3_aa: CASSSRTASSYNEQFF
clone_size: .; j_call: TRBJ1-6; v_call: TRBV10-1; d_call: .; cdr3_nt: TGCGCCAGCAGTGAAACCAGGGCTTCACCCCTCCACTTT; cdr3_aa: CASSETRASPLHF
clone_size: .; j_call: TRBJ1-4; v_call: TRBV28; d_call: TRBD1; cdr3_nt: TGTGCCGGAAGGACAGGGGGTGCTGCCGAACTGTTTTTT; cdr3_aa: CAGRTGGAAELFF
clone_size: many; j_call: TRBJ2-1; v_call: TRBV10-3; d_call: TRBD2; cdr3_nt: TGTGCCATCAGTGAATCGGACGGGAGGGCCATTGAGCAGTTCTTC; cdr3_aa: CAISESDGRAIEQFF
clone_size: .; j_call: TRBJ1-6; v_call: TRBV12-3/TRBV12-4; d_call: .; cdr3_nt: TGTGCCAGCAGTTTCTCTAATTCACCCCTCCACTTT; cdr3_aa: CASSFSNSPLHF
clone_size: .; j_call: TRBJ1-5; v_call: TRBV9; d_call: TRBD1; cdr3_nt: TGTGCCAGCAGTATCGGACAGGGCGATCAGCCCCAGCATTTT; cdr3_aa: CASSIGQGDQPQHF
clone_size: .; j_call: TRBJ2-3; v_call: TRBV28; d_call: .; cdr3_nt: TGTGCCAGCAGTTTAGCTGTCGGGGGACAGTCCCTCCGCACAGATACGCAGTATTTT; cdr3_aa: CASSLAVGGQSLRTDTQYF
clone_size: .; j_call: TRBJ2-7; v_call: TRBV6-9; d_call: TRBD1; cdr3_nt: TGTGCCAGGGCAAGGGACAGTGGAGGACCGGACTTC; cdr3_aa: CARARDSGGPDF
clone_size: .; j_call: TRBJ1-2; v_call: TRBV28; d_call: TRBD1; cdr3_nt: TGTGCCAGCAGCACAGGGGGGTATGGCTACACCTTC; cdr3_aa: CASSTGGYGYTF
clone_size: once; j_call: TRBJ2-7; v_call: TRBV27; d_call: .; cdr3_nt: TGTGCCAGCAGTTCGCCGGGACTTATTCAGCCTCGATTC; cdr3_aa: CASSSPGLIQPRF
clone_size: .; j_call: TRBJ2-1; v_call: TRBV6-2/TRBV6-3; d_call: .; cdr3_nt: TGTGCCAGCAGCCTACTCAGCGGTGAGCAGTTCTTC; cdr3_aa: CASSLLSGEQFF
clone_size: once; j_call: TRBJ2-7; v_call: TRBV18; d_call: TRBD2; cdr3_nt: TGTGCCAGCTCACCACCATCTAGCGGGGGCTACGAGCAGTACTTC; cdr3_aa: CASSPPSSGGYEQYF
clone_size: few; j_call: TRBJ2-6; v_call: TRBV28; d_call: .; cdr3_nt: TGTGCCAGCAGTTTGAGTAGGTGGGGCTCCGGGGCCAACGTCCTGACTTTC; cdr3_aa: CASSLSRWGSGANVLTF
clone_size: .; j_call: TRBJ2-1; v_call: TRBV10-3; d_call: TRBD2; cdr3_nt: TGTGCCATCAGGCCGGGACTAGCGGGAGCCTACAATGAGCAGTTCTTC; cdr3_aa: CAIRPGLAGAYNEQFF
clone_size: .; j_call: TRBJ2-7; v_call: TRBV12-3/TRBV12-4; d_call: TRBD1; cdr3_nt: TGTGCCAGCAGCCGGGACAGGGCCTACGAGCAGTACTTC; cdr3_aa: CASSRDRAYEQYF
clone_size: .; j_call: TRBJ2-1; v_call: TRBV30; d_call: .; cdr3_nt: TGTGCCTGGAGTGTTTCAGGGGCAAGTTGGTTCTTC; cdr3_aa: CAWSVSGASWFF
clone_size: .; j_call: TRBJ2-5; v_call: TRBV7-9; d_call: .; cdr3_nt: TGTGCCAGCAGCCAGGGACTTTGGGAGACCCAGTACTTC; cdr3_aa: CASSQGLWETQYF
clone_size: .; j_call: TRBJ1-2; v_call: TRBV6-5; d_call: .; cdr3_nt: TGTGCCAGCAGTTACTACCAGGGGGGCTACACCTTC; cdr3_aa: CASSYYQGGYTF
clone_size: .; j_call: TRBJ1-5; v_call: TRBV28; d_call: .; cdr3_nt: TGTGCCAGCAGTTTGGGGCGGACAGTAGGCAATCAGCCCCAGCATTTT; cdr3_aa: CASSLGRTVGNQPQHF
clone_size: .; j_call: TRBJ2-1; v_call: TRBV4-3; d_call: TRBD2; cdr3_nt: TGCGCCAGCAGCCAAGCATCTGGGACGGGACTAGCAAATGAGCAGTTCTTC; cdr3_aa: CASSQASGTGLANEQFF
clone_size: few; j_call: TRBJ2-2; v_call: TRBV21-1; d_call: .; cdr3_nt: TGTGCCAGCAGCAAACCCGGGGTACACACCGGGGAGCTGTTTTTT; cdr3_aa: CASSKPGVHTGELFF
clone_size: .; j_call: TRBJ2-3; v_call: TRBV27; d_call: .; cdr3_nt: TGTGCCAGCACTTCCCCCTCGGATACGCAGTATTTT; cdr3_aa: CASTSPSDTQYF
clone_size: .; j_call: TRBJ2-3; v_call: TRBV7-8; d_call: TRBD1; cdr3_nt: TGTGCCAGCAGCCCCGACAGGGCCTCGATCGCAGATACGCAGTATTTT; cdr3_aa: CASSPDRASIADTQYF
clone_size: few; j_call: TRBJ2-1; v_call: TRBV24-1; d_call: .; cdr3_nt: TGTGCCACCAGTGCAGGACAAGGGCTCCCAAATGAGCAGTTCTTC; cdr3_aa: CATSAGQGLPNEQFF
clone_size: .; j_call: TRBJ2-7; v_call: TRBV7-9; d_call: TRBD1; cdr3_nt: TGTGCCAGCAGTCAACAGGGGGTGGTCTACGAGCAGTACTTC; cdr3_aa: CASSQQGVVYEQYF
clone_size: few; j_call: TRBJ1-2; v_call: TRBV7-2; d_call: .; cdr3_nt: TGTGCCAGCAGCTTACTAGGCCCCACTAACTATGGCTACACCTTC; cdr3_aa: CASSLLGPTNYGYTF
clone_size: .; j_call: TRBJ1-2; v_call: TRBV12-3/TRBV12-4; d_call: .; cdr3_nt: TGTGCCAGCACCTATATGCGGGGAGATGGCTACACCTTC; cdr3_aa: CASTYMRGDGYTF
clone_size: .; j_call: TRBJ1-1; v_call: TRBV6-6; d_call: .; cdr3_nt: TGTGCCAGCAGAAAAAGGGGCACTGAAGCTTTCTTT; cdr3_aa: CASRKRGTEAFF
clone_size: once; j_call: TRBJ2-5; v_call: TRBV7-2; d_call: TRBD2; cdr3_nt: TGTGCCAGCAGCTTCGGGACTAGGGGGACGTACCAAGAGACCCAGTACTTC; cdr3_aa: CASSFGTRGTYQETQYF
clone_size: once; j_call: TRBJ2-1; v_call: TRBV3-1/TRBV3-2; d_call: TRBD2; cdr3_nt: TGTGCCAGCAGCCAACCGTTACTAGCGGGTGAGGGGTACAATGAGCAGTTCTTC; cdr3_aa: CASSQPLLAGEGYNEQFF
clone_size: .; j_call: TRBJ1-6; v_call: TRBV4-3; d_call: .; cdr3_nt: TGCGCCAGCAGCCAAGGGGGACTGTCTAATTCACCCCTCCACTTT; cdr3_aa: CASSQGGLSNSPLHF
clone_size: few; j_call: TRBJ2-1; v_call: TRBV7-9; d_call: .; cdr3_nt: TGTGCCAGCAGCTTACTCCGCGTCGGGGGAGGTGAGCAGTTCTTC; cdr3_aa: CASSLLRVGGGEQFF
clone_size: .; j_call: TRBJ1-2; v_call: TRBV24-1; d_call: TRBD1; cdr3_nt: TGTGCCACCAGTGAAAGGACAGGGGGCGACTATGGCTACACCTTC; cdr3_aa: CATSERTGGDYGYTF
clone_size: .; j_call: TRBJ2-7; v_call: TRBV7-9; d_call: TRBD2; cdr3_nt: TGTGCCAGCAGCGACCCCCCGGGACTAGTAGGGGGCGAGCAGTACTTC; cdr3_aa: CASSDPPGLVGGEQYF
clone_size: once; j_call: TRBJ2-5; v_call: TRBV11-3; d_call: .; cdr3_nt: TGTGCCAGCAGCCGGGACACACAAGAGACCCAGTACTTC; cdr3_aa: CASSRDTQETQYF
clone_size: .; j_call: TRBJ2-2; v_call: TRBV5-4; d_call: TRBD2; cdr3_nt: TGTGCCAGCAGCTTGGCCATTAGCGGGACAAACACCGGGGAGCTGTTTTTT; cdr3_aa: CASSLAISGTNTGELFF
clone_size: .; j_call: TRBJ2-3; v_call: TRBV24-1; d_call: .; cdr3_nt: TGTGCCACCAGTGATTCAGGGCGGTCCACAGATACGCAGTATTTT; cdr3_aa: CATSDSGRSTDTQYF
clone_size: .; j_call: TRBJ2-7; v_call: TRBV27; d_call: TRBD1; cdr3_nt: TGTGCCAGCAGTGCAGCCGGACAGGGTCCCCGCGACAAGCAGTACTTC; cdr3_aa: CASSAAGQGPRDKQYF
clone_size: .; j_call: TRBJ1-6; v_call: TRBV25-1; d_call: TRBD1; cdr3_nt: TGTGCCAGCAGTGAAGCAGGAATCAGGGGGAATTCACCCCTCCACTTT; cdr3_aa: CASSEAGIRGNSPLHF
clone_size: few; j_call: TRBJ2-5; v_call: TRBV10-3; d_call: .; cdr3_nt: TGTGCCATCAGCCCCCGGGACTCCCAAGAGACCCAGTACTTC; cdr3_aa: CAISPRDSQETQYF
clone_size: .; j_call: TRBJ1-5; v_call: TRBV28; d_call: .; cdr3_nt: TGTGCCACCGACACGAACAATCAGCCCCAGCATTTT; cdr3_aa: CATDTNNQPQHF